A single sample is the source of the 26 T cell receptor beta chains below, sequenced in a study of blood T cell repertoires in COVID-19. TCRdb keeps only in-frame clones here, not all; method: immunoSEQ multiplex PCR. This table has 50,000 to 70,000 clones, more than 80% appearing once. Material: peripheral blood. These receptors came from a human donor with active COVID-19. The donor label of this sample is uncertain.

The rearrangement joins TRBV7-8 to TRBJ1-1, with D tentatively TRBD1 (6 bases). The germline V gene has CDR1 SGHVS and CDR2 FQNEAQ. Trimming removed 4 bases from V and 4 bases from J, with 13 bases in between. The CDR3 contains 14 residues. The CDR3, as DNA: TGTGCCAGCAGCTATCCGGCAGGGGCCACTGAAGCTTTCTTT. Protein: CASSYPAGATEAFF.

The gene calls are TRBV14 and TRBJ2-5; 11 positions match TRBD2. This CDR3 region has 16 residues. Germline V gene sequence: CDR1 SGHDN, CDR2 FVKESK. Trimming at V came to 2 bases and at J to 3 bases, leaving 5 bases not matched to a gene. This chain's CDR3 is CASSQPRLAGKETQYF. The CDR3 DNA is TGTGCCAGCAGCCAACCCAGACTAGCGGGGAAAGAGACCCAGTACTTC.

The chain combines TRBV15 with TRBJ1-1; tentatively, D is TRBD1 (5 bases). This CDR3 has 16 amino acids. Germline lookup yields CDR1 LNHNV and CDR2 YYDKDF (reference sequence). Trimming took 0 bases from V and 4 from J, leaving 15 bases between them. CDR3 DNA sequence: TGTGCCACCAGCAGAGAGTGGGGGGGGGACCCCACTGAAGCTTTCTTT. It specifies CATSREWGGDPTEAFF.

This chain joins TRBV27 and TRBJ1-1, with 7 nucleotides matching TRBD1. Germline values: CDR1 MNHEY, CDR2 SMNVEV (reference sequence). The CDR3 spans 16 residues. The ends lost 4 bases at V and 0 bases at J; junction bases unmatched: 8. The CDR3: CASSSLDRRMNTEAFF. CDR3 DNA sequence: TGTGCCAGCAGTTCATTGGACAGGCGCATGAACACTGAAGCTTTCTTT.

This clone appeared a single time. The rearrangement joins TRBV19 to TRBJ1-1; perhaps TRBD1 as D (5 bases). The CDR3 runs to 16 residues. Germline CDR1 is LNHDA and CDR2 is SQIVND (reference sequence). V lost 3 bases, J lost 1 base, and 15 bases lay in between. As DNA, the CDR3 is TGTGCCAGTAGTATGAGGACCGACAGCCAGAACACTGAAGCTTTCTTT. Its protein product is CASSMRTDSQNTEAFF.

The gene calls are TRBV5-1 and TRBJ2-7; D remains ambiguous. The CDR3 totals 13 residues. Germline V gene lookup returns CDR1 SGHRS and CDR2 YFSETQ. V lost 1 base and J 3 bases, leaving 8 bases between the germline ends. This CDR3 is CASSLRQDYEQYF. DNA of the CDR3: TGCGCCAGCAGCTTGCGTCAGGACTACGAGCAGTACTTC.

The chain has TRBV19 and TRBJ1-1; D might be TRBD1 (6 bases). Germline assignment: CDR1 LNHDA and CDR2 SQIVND (reference sequence). Trimming took 0 bases from V and 4 from J, leaving 18 bases between them. CDR3 size: 17 residues. DNA of the CDR3: TGTGCCAGTAGTATAGACCCCGCGGGGGGCCTGAGCACTGAAGCTTTCTTT. Amino acids: CASSIDPAGGLSTEAFF.

The chain is built from TRBV5-1 and TRBJ1-2; 9 bases agree with TRBD1. Germline values: CDR1 SGHRS, CDR2 YFSETQ. V lost 4 bases and J lost 7; bases outside the gene matches: 14. This CDR3 contains 16 residues. The CDR3 DNA is TGCGCCAGCAGCGAACTACAGGGGGCTTCGGCTGGTGGCTACACCTTC. It specifies CASSELQGASAGGYTF.

The genes are TRBV12-5 and TRBJ1-1; maybe TRBD1 (5 bases). CDR1 and CDR2 from the germline V gene are LGHNT and FRNRAP. The CDR3 extends over 14 amino acids. V shed 1 base and J shed 10 bases, with 16 bases lying between them. CDR3 bases: TGTGCTAGTGGTTTGGAAGAGTGGGGCCGCCGAGCTTTCTTT. Translated: CASGLEEWGRRAFF.

The chain has TRBV7-9 and TRBJ1-5; TRBD1 matches 12 bases. Unmatched junction bases numbered 4, after V lost 5 bases and J lost 2 bases. Per the germline V gene, CDR1 is SEHNR and CDR2 is FQNEAQ (reference sequence). The CDR3 runs to 16 residues. CDR3: CASSPGTGGGNQPQHF. CDR3 nucleotide sequence: TGTGCCAGCAGCCCCGGGACAGGGGGCGGCAATCAGCCCCAGCATTTT.

The chain joins TRBV29-1 to TRBJ2-7, with 10 bases that match TRBD2. The germline V gene encodes CDR1 SQVTM and CDR2 ANQGSEA. This CDR3 contains 13 residues. The trim removed 6 bases at V and 2 bases at J, leaving 4 bases unmatched. CDR3 in amino acids: CSVTSGRAYEQYF. In nucleotides, the CDR3 is TGCAGCGTGACGAGCGGGAGGGCCTACGAGCAGTACTTC.

V gene TRBV10-3 combines with J gene TRBJ1-2; D remains unclear. Trimming stripped 2 bases from V and 0 bases from J, with 7 bases between. Germline V gene lookup returns CDR1 ENHRY and CDR2 SYGVKD. The CDR3 runs 14 residues. CDR3 sequence (DNA): TGTGCCATCAGTGAGCGGACTGCTAACTATGGCTACACCTTC. Amino acid sequence: CAISERTANYGYTF.

This clone was seen just once. The chain employs TRBV18 and TRBJ1-2; 7 bases line up with TRBD1. Germline V gene sequence: CDR1 KGHSH, CDR2 LQKENI. V dropped 3 bases and J dropped 3; count of bases not matched to a gene: 1. The CDR3 spans 13 residues. The CDR3 DNA follows: TGTGCCAGCTCACCTGACAGGGACTATGGCTACACCTTC. This gives the protein CASSPDRDYGYTF.

The chain carries TRBV4-3 and TRBJ2-1, with TRBD2 identical over 7 bases. Looked up from germline, CDR1 is LGHNA and CDR2 is YSLEER. J lost 2 bases, V lost 4 bases, and 8 bases had no gene match. The CDR3 covers 16 residues. CDR3 coding DNA: TGCGCCAGCAGCCGTGTTTTGGGACTAACCTACAATGAGCAGTTCTTC. This encodes CASSRVLGLTYNEQFF.

The chain carries TRBV6-5 and TRBJ2-1; weak D call: TRBD2 (5 bases). Germline V lookup: CDR1 MNHEY, CDR2 SVGAGI. The CDR3 spans 14 residues. Trimming removed 6 bases from V and 3 bases from J, with 12 bases in between. CDR3: CASRPGESYNEQFF. The CDR3 bases are TGTGCCAGCAGACCTGGGGAGAGCTACAATGAGCAGTTCTTC.

This rearrangement joins TRBV12-5 to TRBJ2-1; 10 bases align to TRBD1. The CDR3 runs 16 residues. The trim removed 7 bases at V and 5 bases at J, leaving 11 bases unmatched. Germline assignment: CDR1 LGHNT and CDR2 FRNRAP. CDR3 amino acids: CASESSDRGRHNEQFF. The DNA of the CDR3 is TGTGCTAGTGAGTCTTCCGACAGGGGGCGACACAATGAGCAGTTCTTC.

The chain links TRBV27 to TRBJ2-1, with D perhaps matching TRBD2 (5 bases). Trimming pared 5 bases from V and 4 bases from J, leaving 15 bases between. The germline V gene has CDR1 MNHEY and CDR2 SMNVEV (reference sequence). CDR3 length equals 15 residues. CDR3 protein: CASSPPGGAYNEQFF. The CDR3 bases are TGTGCCAGCAGTCCCCCCGGAGGCGCATACAATGAGCAGTTCTTC.

The chain has TRBV15 and TRBJ1-5; the match to TRBD1 covers 9 bases. The CDR3 runs to 17 residues. V gave up 3 bases and J gave up 3 bases; unmatched junction bases: 9. The germline V gene encodes CDR1 LNHNV and CDR2 YYDKDF (reference sequence). The CDR3 here is CATSRGPGQGTNQPQHF. The CDR3 DNA reads TGTGCCACCAGCAGGGGGCCGGGACAGGGAACCAATCAGCCCCAGCATTTT.

The J gene is TRBJ1-5, the V gene TRBV2; D might be TRBD1 (5 bases). The V gene lost 6 bases and the J gene lost 9 bases, with 18 bases spanning the gap. CDR1 is SNHLY and CDR2 is FYNNEI in the germline V gene. This CDR3 spans 14 amino acids. This chain's CDR3 is CASSSTEGGGPQHF. The DNA of the CDR3 is TGTGCCAGCAGCTCTACAGAGGGCGGGGGGCCCCAGCATTTT.

CDR3 sequence (DNA): TGTGCCAGCAGCTTCCTGACAGGCACTGAAGCTTTCTTT. It yields the protein CASSFLTGTEAFF. This chain joins TRBV7-9 and TRBJ1-1; D may be TRBD1 (6 bases). The germline V and J ends were trimmed by 3 bases and 4 bases, with 9 bases remaining between them. Germline CDR1 SEHNR, CDR2 FQNEAQ (reference sequence). The CDR3 loop spans 13 amino acids.

This clone has just one count. This chain uses TRBV28 with TRBJ1-6; the D gene is possibly TRBD1 (6 bases). Germline V gene lookup returns CDR1 MDHEN and CDR2 SYDVKM. The ends were cut back, 9 bases at V and 0 bases at J, with 21 bases in the middle. The CDR3 has 18 residues. In nucleotides, the CDR3 is TGTGCCAGTGGGTACGGGACAATTCTTAGCTCCTATAATTCACCCCTCCACTTT. Its protein product is CASGYGTILSSYNSPLHF. The whole variable domain, filled in from reference TRBV28 and TRBJ1-6, reads DVKVTQSSRYLVKRTGEKVFLECVQDMDHENMFWYRQDPGLGLRLIYFSYDVKMKEKGDIPEGYSVSREKKERFSLILESASTNQTSMYLCASGYGTILSSYNSPLHFGNGTRLTVT.

The V gene is TRBV29-1, the J gene TRBJ1-5; a possible D gene is TRBD1 (6 bases). Trimming stripped 5 bases from V and 4 bases from J, with 12 bases between. The CDR3 spans 13 residues. The germline gives CDR1 SQVTM, CDR2 ANQGSEA. The CDR3 here is CSVSKGVNQPQHF. The CDR3 coding sequence is TGCAGCGTTAGTAAGGGGGTAAATCAGCCCCAGCATTTT.

For this clone: Germline is not matched at one junction end, which may reflect a read error. The rearrangement uses TRBV9 and TRBJ2-5, with D tentatively TRBD2 (5 bases). CDR1 SGDLS and CDR2 YYNGEE come from the germline V gene. The CDR3 runs to 13 residues. CDR3 DNA sequence: TGTGCCAGCACCTCGAGGGCCCAAGGGACCCAGTACTTC. The encoded protein is CASTSRAQGTQYF.

This sequence joins TRBV7-9 and TRBJ2-4; D perhaps matches TRBD2 (5 bases). The CDR3 runs 18 residues. The ends were cut back, 5 bases at V and 0 bases at J, with 20 bases in the middle. Per the germline V gene, CDR1 is SEHNR and CDR2 is FQNEAQ (reference sequence). The CDR3 DNA sequence: TGTGCCAGCAGCCCCGGGATTCGCGGACCTCTAGCCAAAAACATTCAGTACTTC. Protein sequence: CASSPGIRGPLAKNIQYF.

The CDR3: CASSPVHGGVAYEQYV. CDR3 DNA: TGTGCCAGCTCACCGGTGCACGGGGGGGTAGCCTACGAGCAGTACGTC. This chain links TRBV18 with TRBJ2-7; 8 bases align to TRBD2. The CDR3 extends over 16 amino acids. The ends lost 3 bases at V and 2 bases at J; junction bases unmatched: 9. Germline V lookup: CDR1 KGHSH, CDR2 LQKENI.

This clone was recorded only once. This sequence joins TRBV19 and TRBJ2-7; TRBD2 is a possible D gene (5 bases). Germline-derived CDR1 and CDR2 are LNHDA and SQIVND (reference sequence). The CDR3 is 12 residues long. V dropped 3 bases and J dropped 2 bases, with 5 bases sitting between them. CDR3 residues: CASSIGAYEQYF. In DNA, the CDR3 is TGTGCCAGTAGTATCGGGGCCTACGAGCAGTACTTC.